This T cell receptor beta chain was sequenced for a study of shared clonotypes between healthy human individuals. As for the study in general: The study enrolled two women and a few men aged 18 to 49. The study's findings and limits: Of the naive CD4 clonotypes, around 4.7% were shared across several donors. Among the subsets, naive ones generally showed larger estimated richness than memory ones.

Germline CDR1 and CDR2: MDHEN and SYDVKM. The CDR3 runs to 15 residues. V shed 8 bases, J shed 4 bases, and the junction held 6 bases outside the gene matches. Original methodology: Junction-only sequences without quality scores came from ImmunoSEQ, so filtering differed. Some clones are missing from TCRdb's copy, which holds only in-frame ones; the method was immunoSEQ multiplex PCR. D and trimming were read from the DNA, whereas the V and J calls and clone size are those reported in that table. The sample lists over a million clones; around 97% were seen once. Remarks on this clone: Antigen specificity is unknown.

The rearrangement links TRBV28 to TRBJ2-1, with 12 bases that match TRBD2. Sequenced sample: naive CD4+ T cells sorted from blood. The subset here: CD45RA+ positively selected. The receptor was isolated from a man aged 25 to 40 in good health. As DNA, the CDR3 is TGTGCCAGCTGTCTTACTAGCGGGAGGTACAATGAGCAGTTCTTC. Protein: CASCLTSGRYNEQFF.